The entry below gives a single T cell receptor beta chain sequence along with its context. The target antigen is unknown. Separation by sorting yielded CD4+ and CD8+ T cells from PBMCs. This sample is part of a study of CD8+ T cells in alopecia areata. Germline-derived CDR1 and CDR2 are MNHEY and SMNVEV (reference sequence). The CDR3 length is 15 residues. V gave up 6 bases and J gave up 6 bases; unmatched junction bases: 14. Extraction of RNA preceded its reverse transcription into cDNA, which served as the sequencing template. Profiling relied on immunoSEQ multiplex PCR, and the TCRdb table lists in-frame clones only, not all of them. The sample carries 200,000 or so clones, around 50% recorded once. Study results and limitations: Relative to normal scalp, lesional scalp, especially alopecia totalis/universalis, showed higher clonality. Whereas mice showed it more clearly, TCR sharing across patients was murkier, possibly because of HLA.

The material sequenced was CD8+ T cells sorted from blood. The chain has TRBV27 and TRBJ2-7; TRBD1 matches 7 bases. This receptor was taken from a human donor in good health. The CDR3 DNA reads as TGTGCCAGCAGCCCCCGGCAGGGGGAACGGGTCGAGCAGTACTTC. Amino acids: CASSPRQGERVEQYF.